The 18 T cell receptor beta chains below were found in one sample sequenced in a study of blood T cells in healthy people across ages (dated by TCRdb to 2015 to 2017). Preparation of the library involved 5' RACE. The instrument given in TCRdb is Illumina HiSeq 2500. The second PCR ran for roughly 7 to 12 cycles and used a J-beta primer mix along with a sample-barcoded 5' primer. TCRdb ran its own pipeline on the public reads, namely fastp trimming at Q25 and MiXCR clone calling, and kept in-frame beta chains. Each entry is one CDR3 protein sequence, shown with its most common DNA and genes. This sample has about 1.5 million distinct CDR3 sequences in its table, and approximately 42% of those were observed once. The ten largest clones capture 4% of the sample. The source material was blood. The receptors were gathered from a woman younger than 30 in good health.

The chain joins TRBV12-3 or TRBV12-4 to TRBJ1-5; D call uncertain. The CDR3 is made up of 13 amino acids. V was shortened by 6 bases and J by 9 bases, with 15 bases between the two germline ends. In DNA, the CDR3 is TGTGCCAGCAGCGACGGAGAGACGACGCCCCAGCATTTT. Residues: CASSDGETTPQHF.

The chain couples TRBV4-3 to TRBJ2-7; D is possibly TRBD1 or TRBD2 (5 bases each). CDR1 LGHNA and CDR2 YSLEER come from the germline V gene. The CDR3 length is 15 residues. V lost 1 base and J 2 bases, leaving 12 bases between the germline ends. This chain's CDR3 is CASSQGRGVPYEQYV. DNA for the CDR3: TGCGCCAGCAGCCAAGGAAGAGGGGTACCCTACGAGCAGTACGTC.

The rearrangement joins TRBV11-1 to TRBJ2-7, with 8 bases identical to TRBD2. This CDR3 is 15 amino acids long. Germline values: CDR1 SGHAT, CDR2 FQDESV (reference sequence). J was trimmed by 1 base and V by 3 bases; bases with no gene match: 5. CDR3 amino acids: CASSFFSGESYEQYF. The CDR3 coding sequence is TGTGCCAGCAGCTTTTTTAGCGGGGAGTCCTACGAGCAGTACTTC.

This clonotype was counted only a few times. The chain links TRBV21-1 to TRBJ2-4; TRBD1 is the table's D call and was not checked against the DNA. Gene TRBJ2-7 matches the end of the DNA better, so the J call may be wrong. TRBV21-1 is marked as a pseudogene. The CDR3 loop spans 15 amino acids. The CDR3 is CASSKCRDSIYEQYF. CDR3 DNA sequence: TGTGCCAGCAGCAAGTGCCGGGACAGCATCTACGAGCAGTACTTC.

The V and J genes are TRBV7-9 and TRBJ1-2; tentative D call: TRBD1 (5 bases). Germline V gene data show CDR1 as SEHNR and CDR2 as FQNEAQ (reference sequence). This CDR3 is built from 14 residues. Trimming stripped 2 bases from V and 5 bases from J, with 12 bases between. The CDR3 region is CASSLQGFEYGYTF. CDR3 nucleotides: TGTGCCAGCAGCTTACAGGGTTTCGAATATGGCTACACCTTC.

J is TRBJ2-5 and V is TRBV20-1; maybe TRBD2 (5 bases). From germline, CDR1 is DFQATT and CDR2 SNEGSKA (reference sequence). The CDR3 runs to 14 residues. V dropped 1 base and J dropped 1 base, with 10 bases sitting between them. CDR3 residues: CSARVRGVQETQYF. The CDR3 DNA reads TGCAGTGCTAGAGTCCGGGGTGTCCAAGAGACCCAGTACTTC.

In its sample, this clonotype is medium-sized. The V gene is TRBV20-1, the J gene TRBJ2-1; D is ambiguous. Per germline, CDR1 DFQATT and CDR2 SNEGSKA (reference sequence). V lost 3 bases, J lost 4 bases, and 16 bases lay in between. The CDR3 runs 15 residues. CDR3 sequence (DNA): TGCAGTGCTAGGTCGCTGCTCTATGGGTACAATGAGCAGTTCTTC. Translated, it gives CSARSLLYGYNEQFF.

This clonotype was counted a few times. The chain has TRBV30 and TRBJ1-2; tentatively, D is TRBD1 (5 bases). The V end was cut by 4 bases, the J end by 4 bases, with 13 bases between. CDR3 length: 13 residues. The germline gives CDR1 GTSNPN, CDR2 SVGIG (reference sequence). The CDR3 here is CAWTRGAPYGYTF. For the CDR3, the DNA is TGTGCCTGGACTAGAGGGGCGCCCTATGGCTACACCTTC.

CDR3 nucleotide sequence: TGTGCCAGCAGCTCCTGGGGACGGAGTCAGAACACTGAAGCTTTCTTT. Its protein is CASSSWGRSQNTEAFF. The chain couples TRBV7-2 to TRBJ1-1; tentative D call: TRBD1 (5 bases). Germline-derived CDR1 and CDR2 are SGHTA and FQGNSA. The CDR3 sequence is 16 residues long. Trimming pared 4 bases from V and 1 base from J, leaving 16 bases between.

The chain is built from TRBV6-2 or TRBV6-3 and TRBJ2-1; D is undetermined. Looked up from germline, CDR1 is MNHEY and CDR2 is SVGEGT. The CDR3 has 13 amino acids. The V end lost 8 bases, the J end lost 4 bases, and 12 bases lay between the germline ends. The CDR3 here is CASAGYGYNEQFF. CDR3 coding DNA: TGTGCCAGCGCTGGGTATGGATACAATGAGCAGTTCTTC.

Many counts were recorded for this clonotype. The chain joins TRBV29-1 to TRBJ2-6, with D tentatively TRBD1 or TRBD2 (5 bases each). V was cut by 6 bases and J by 0 bases, with 6 bases left in between. This CDR3 comprises 13 residues. Germline V gives CDR1 SQVTM, CDR2 ANQGSEA. The CDR3 spells CSVGDSGANVLTF. CDR3 DNA: TGCAGCGTGGGGGACTCTGGGGCCAACGTCCTGACTTTC.

J is TRBJ2-3 and V is TRBV5-1; TRBD2 might be the D (6 bases). Germline-derived CDR1 and CDR2 are SGHRS and YFSETQ. The CDR3 length is 16 residues. The germline V and J ends were trimmed by 4 bases and 1 base, with 16 bases remaining between them. The CDR3 loop is CASSPTPGLGTDTQYF. For the CDR3, the DNA is TGCGCCAGCAGCCCTACGCCGGGACTTGGCACAGATACGCAGTATTTT.

This clonotype was recorded once. V usage is TRBV28 and J usage is TRBJ2-1, with a weak D call TRBD2 (5 bases). CDR3 length: 14 residues. V shed 2 bases and J shed 7 bases, with 12 bases lying between them. Germline values: CDR1 MDHEN, CDR2 SYDVKM. Here the CDR3 reads CASSLALAPNEQFF. The CDR3 DNA follows: TGTGCCAGCAGTTTAGCTCTAGCCCCGAATGAGCAGTTCTTC.

V gene TRBV27 combines with J gene TRBJ2-5; 8 bases map to TRBD1. The J call may be faulty, since TRBJ2-7 better matches the DNA end. Per the germline V gene, CDR1 is MNHEY and CDR2 is SMNVEV (reference sequence). CDR3 length equals 16 residues. CDR3 nucleotide sequence: TGTGCCAGCAGTTCCGGGACAGGAAATGCTCACTACGAGCAGTACTTC. It is translated as CASSSGTGNAHYEQYF.

This clonotype was counted between two and nine times. The chain combines TRBV2 with TRBJ1-5; D may be TRBD1 (5 bases). Germline lookup yields CDR1 SNHLY and CDR2 FYNNEI. V was shortened by 3 bases and J by 5 bases, with 14 bases between the two germline ends. CDR3 length equals 15 residues. In nucleotides, the CDR3 is TGTGCCAGCAGTGATAATCGGGACTGGGATCAGCCCCAGCATTTT. Translated: CASSDNRDWDQPQHF.

The V call is TRBV28, the J call TRBJ1-6; weak D call: TRBD1 (6 bases). CDR3 size: 13 residues. CDR1 is MDHEN and CDR2 is SYDVKM in the germline V gene. Deletions cut 5 bases from V and 17 bases from J, with 19 bases between. CDR3 nucleotides: TGTGCCAGCAGTCCTTTAGGGCAGGGGTGGGTCCACTTT. Translating gives CASSPLGQGWVHF.

V is TRBV7-9 and J is TRBJ2-6; 7 bases match TRBD1. Trimming took 5 bases from V and 2 from J; bases not matched to a gene: 3. The CDR3 spans 15 residues. CDR1 SEHNR and CDR2 FQNEAQ come from the germline V gene (reference sequence). CDR3 coding DNA: TGTGCCAGCAGCGACAGGGTACCTGGGGCCAACGTCCTGACTTTC. It is translated as CASSDRVPGANVLTF.

V and J are TRBV6-2 or TRBV6-3 and TRBJ2-1; D ambiguous. V gave up 0 bases and J gave up 8 bases, with 26 bases separating them. Germline assignment: CDR1 MNHEY and CDR2 SVGEGT. This CDR3 comprises 19 residues. For the CDR3, the DNA is TGTGCCAGCAGTTACTCCCGGGCCGATTACAAAGTTCCCAACGATGAGCAGTTCTTC. Protein product: CASSYSRADYKVPNDEQFF.